What follows are 17 T cell receptor beta chains derived from one specimen sequenced in a study of beta chain features in type 1 diabetes. Study-wide results and caveats: Across all four CD4+ subsets, people with type 1 diabetes showed modestly shorter TCRB CDR3s.

The isolated RNA, all of it, was reverse transcribed, so expressed TCRB transcripts were what got sequenced. Only in-frame clones appear in the TCRdb table, and some are missing; sequencing was by immunoSEQ multiplex PCR. The repertoire holds 250,000 to 300,000 clones, with 24% as singletons. Antigen specificity for these receptors is unknown. Sequencing used naive CD4+ T cells from blood. The origin of the receptors is a woman aged 25 to 39 with type 1 diabetes.

The rearrangement links TRBV18 to TRBJ2-7; maybe TRBD2 (5 bases). Trimming cost V 4 bases and J 2 bases, with 9 bases left between them. This CDR3 has 13 amino acids. Germline V gene sequence: CDR1 KGHSH, CDR2 LQKENI. The CDR3 spells CASSLTRTYEQYF. CDR3 nucleotides: TGTGCCAGCTCACTCACTAGAACCTACGAGCAGTACTTC.

This clone showed up just a few times. The chain uses TRBV6-1 and TRBJ2-1, with D possibly being TRBD2 (5 bases). The CDR3 has 15 residues. CDR1 is MNHNS, CDR2 SASEGT, per germline. V was shortened by 7 bases and J by 8 bases, with 21 bases between the two germline ends. CDR3 protein: CASTGRRALVDEQFF. CDR3 bases: TGTGCCAGCACCGGCCGGCGGGCCTTGGTGGATGAGCAGTTCTTC.

This clone was seen only a few times. The chain joins TRBV30 to TRBJ2-7, with D perhaps TRBD1 (6 bases). Germline V gives CDR1 GTSNPN, CDR2 SVGIG (reference sequence). V lost 4 bases and J lost 2, with 15 bases in between. The CDR3 consists of 14 residues. The CDR3 DNA reads as TGTGCCTGGAACCGAGGACAGCCAGCCTACGAGCAGTACTTC. Translation gives CAWNRGQPAYEQYF.

The chain uses TRBV5-6 and TRBJ1-2, with D perhaps TRBD1 (6 bases). From germline, CDR1 is SGHDT and CDR2 YYEEEE. The CDR3 spans 16 residues. With 0 bases removed from V and 2 bases from J, the gap between germline ends came to 14 bases. DNA of the CDR3: TGTGCCAGCAGCTTGGGGGCAGGGGCTACAAACTATGGCTACACCTTC. Protein sequence: CASSLGAGATNYGYTF.

The chain combines TRBV18 with TRBJ2-1; perhaps TRBD2 as D (6 bases). CDR1 and CDR2 from the germline V gene are KGHSH and LQKENI. This CDR3 contains 15 residues. The V and J ends lost 2 bases and 5 bases respectively, with 13 bases between them. The CDR3: CASSPAGSTNNEQFF. As DNA, the CDR3 is TGTGCCAGCTCACCAGCCGGGAGTACCAACAATGAGCAGTTCTTC.

This clone has more than one count but fewer than ten. V gene TRBV5-6 combines with J gene TRBJ1-4, with 7 bases aligning to TRBD1. The CDR3 is 15 residues long. Losses at the gene ends were 4 bases for V and 9 bases for J; bases not matched to a gene: 12. Germline CDR1 reads SGHDT; CDR2 reads YYEEEE. The CDR3 sequence: CASSLSTGRMKKLFF. For the CDR3, the DNA is TGTGCCAGCAGCCTATCGACAGGGAGGATGAAAAAACTGTTTTTT.

The rearrangement joins TRBV25-1 to TRBJ1-5; 7 bases align to TRBD1. The trim removed 6 bases at V and 5 bases at J, leaving 4 bases unmatched. Germline CDR1 and CDR2: MGHDK and SYGVNS. There are 13 residues in the CDR3. Written as DNA, the CDR3 is TGTGCCAGCAGAGGGGGCGGTCATCAGCCCCAGCATTTT. Protein product: CASRGGGHQPQHF. Combining the CDR3 with reference TRBV25-1 and TRBJ1-5 gives the whole variable domain EADIYQTPRYLVIGTGKKITLECSQTMGHDKMYWYQQDPGMELHLIHYSYGVNSTEKGDLSSESTVSRIRTEHFPLTLESARPSHTSQYLCASRGGGHQPQHFGDGTRLSIL.

This CDR3 reads CASSAHTSHEQYF. The CDR3 nucleotides are TGTGCCAGCAGTGCCCACACGTCCCACGAGCAGTACTTC. The chain is built from TRBV25-1 and TRBJ2-7; no firm D call. CDR3 length: 13 residues. The V end was cut by 4 bases, the J end by 5 bases, with 12 bases between. Per germline, CDR1 MGHDK and CDR2 SYGVNS.

This clone was seen a few times. The rearrangement joins TRBV5-1 to TRBJ2-1; D is possibly TRBD2 (5 bases). The CDR3 loop spans 13 amino acids. Deletions cut 0 bases from V and 10 bases from J, with 11 bases between. From germline, CDR1 is SGHRS and CDR2 YFSETQ. CDR3 residues: CASSLGGAREQFF. CDR3 DNA: TGCGCCAGCAGCTTGGGGGGAGCTCGCGAGCAGTTCTTC.

The chain couples TRBV6-1 to TRBJ2-5, with 10 nucleotides matching TRBD2. V gave up 6 bases and J gave up 4 bases; unmatched junction bases: 2. Germline values: CDR1 MNHNS, CDR2 SASEGT. The CDR3 is made up of 13 amino acids. CDR3 loop: CASRVAGGETQYF. The CDR3 DNA reads TGTGCCAGCAGGGTAGCGGGAGGAGAGACCCAGTACTTC.

This chain links TRBV7-9 with TRBJ2-3, with 11 bases identical to TRBD2. The CDR3 extends over 17 amino acids. The junction had 13 bases not matched to a gene; V was cut back by 5 bases and J by 6 bases. CDR1 is SEHNR and CDR2 is FQNEAQ in the germline V gene (reference sequence). CDR3 sequence (DNA): TGTGCCAGCAGCGCCAAGTCACTAGCGGGAGTGCGCGATACGCAGTATTTT. This encodes CASSAKSLAGVRDTQYF.

The chain has TRBV7-9 and TRBJ2-5; no definite D call. Trimming shortened V by 4 bases and J by 7 bases, and 4 bases separated the two germline ends. The germline CDR1 and CDR2 sequences are SEHNR and FQNEAQ (reference sequence). This CDR3 spans 10 amino acids. Here the CDR3 reads CASSSGTQYF. In DNA, the CDR3 is TGTGCCAGCAGCTCAGGGACCCAGTACTTC. The variable domain in full, with the rest retrieved from reference TRBV7-9 and TRBJ2-5, is DTGVSQNPRHKITKRGQNVTFRCDPISEHNRLYWYRQTLGQGPEFLTYFQNEAQLEKSRLLSDRFSAERPKGSFSTLEIQRTEQGDSAMYLCASSSGTQYFGPGTRLLVL.

Regarding this clone: Other nucleotide sequences from this sample produce the same CDR3. The V call is TRBV7-9, the J call TRBJ1-5; D call uncertain. Trimming cost V 2 bases and J 2 bases, with 4 bases left between them. Germline-derived CDR1 and CDR2 are SEHNR and FQNEAQ (reference sequence). The CDR3 loop spans 13 amino acids. The CDR3 region has the DNA TGTGCCAGCAGCTTATCTGGCAATCAGCCCCAGCATTTT. Protein sequence: CASSLSGNQPQHF.

Concerning this clone: The same CDR3 arises from other DNA sequences in this sample as well. J is TRBJ2-7 and V is TRBV29-1, with TRBD1 matching over 8 bases. V shed 7 bases and J 2 bases; nucleotides not matched to a gene: 4. The CDR3 is 12 residues long. Germline-derived CDR1 and CDR2 are SQVTM and ANQGSEA. Written as DNA, the CDR3 is TGCAGCGCCGGGACAGGACCCTACGAGCAGTACTTC. Its translation: CSAGTGPYEQYF.

V usage is TRBV29-1 and J usage is TRBJ1-2; perhaps TRBD1 as D (5 bases). The V and J ends lost 7 bases and 4 bases respectively, with 10 bases between them. Germline CDR1 SQVTM, CDR2 ANQGSEA. This CDR3 comprises 11 residues. CDR3 bases: TGCAGCGGACAGTTGGGCTATGGCTACACCTTC. It encodes CSGQLGYGYTF.

The sample holds a few counts of this clone. This chain links TRBV9 with TRBJ1-1; maybe TRBD1 (6 bases). CDR1 is SGDLS and CDR2 is YYNGEE in the germline V gene. Trimming took 4 bases from V and 0 from J, leaving 10 bases between them. The CDR3 length is 14 residues. CDR3 in DNA: TGTGCCAGCAGCCAGACAGGTATGAACACTGAAGCTTTCTTT. Translating it yields CASSQTGMNTEAFF.

V and J are TRBV7-9 and TRBJ2-7; 8 positions match TRBD2. The CDR3 length is 17 residues. Germline lookup yields CDR1 SEHNR and CDR2 FQNEAQ (reference sequence). V lost 4 bases and J lost 3; bases outside the gene matches: 14. CDR3 in amino acids: CASSSSSKAGARYEQYF. For the CDR3, the DNA is TGTGCCAGCAGCTCCTCAAGTAAAGCGGGAGCCCGCTACGAGCAGTACTTC.